The 8 T cell receptor beta chains reported below all come from one sample, sequenced in a study of Graves' ophthalmopathy and Graves' hyperthyroidism. Amplification of the TCR beta CDR3 regions used RNA transcripts (as template). The first-round RT-PCR employed HTBI primers together with the Qiagen OneStep RT-PCR kit. A multiplex PCR was then performed as the second round. TCRdb called the multiplex PCR reads again in MiXCR, with one record for every CDR3 protein. The table includes 400,000 to 450,000 distinct CDR3 sequences, more than 20% detected once. The sequencing sample was made of peripheral blood. Source of these receptors: a woman in her late teens or twenties with stable Graves' hyperthyroidism.

In this sample, this clonotype turned up many times. The V and J genes are TRBV12-3 or TRBV12-4 and TRBJ2-5; 7 nucleotides match TRBD1. CDR3 size: 14 residues. Germline trimming cut 3 bases from V and 5 bases from J; bases unmatched to any gene: 6. This CDR3 reads CASSFPTGMETQYF. CDR3 DNA: TGTGCCAGCAGTTTTCCGACAGGGATGGAGACCCAGTACTTC.

This clonotype was picked up many times. This may come from a read error, since a much larger clone is one base off. V gene TRBV7-9 combines with J gene TRBJ2-7, with TRBD1 matching over 7 bases. J was trimmed by 2 bases and V by 5 bases; bases with no gene match: 3. In germline, CDR1 is SEHNR, CDR2 FQNEAQ (reference sequence). The CDR3 length is 13 residues. The CDR3 DNA reads TGTGCCAGCAGCCGGGGACAGCCCTACGAGCAGTACTTC. It codes for CASSRGQPYEQYF.

This clonotype was counted between two and nine times. The junction shows a germline mismatch at one end, possibly a read error. The V gene is TRBV5-6, the J gene TRBJ2-5; no definite D call. Germline V gene lookup returns CDR1 SGHDT and CDR2 YYEEEE. The CDR3 consists of 12 residues. This chain's CDR3 is CASSLVRETKYF. CDR3 coding DNA: TGTGCCAGCAGCTTGGTTCGAGAGACCAAGTACTTC.

This clonotype has ten or more counts. This chain links TRBV12-3 or TRBV12-4 with TRBJ2-7, with 10 bases aligning to TRBD2. The CDR3 consists of 16 residues. Trimming cost V 6 bases and J 5 bases; bases outside gene matches: 13. CDR3 sequence: CASSLSGRTPLNEQYF. CDR3 DNA sequence: TGTGCCAGCAGCCTTAGCGGGAGGACCCCCCTCAACGAGCAGTACTTC.

A word on this clonotype: With a much larger clone just one base away, this may be a read error. V is TRBV29-1 and J is TRBJ2-2; perhaps D is TRBD1 or TRBD2 (5 bases each). CDR3 length: 13 amino acids. CDR1 is SQVTM, CDR2 ANQGSEA, per germline. CDR3 sequence: CSVGQGYTGELCF. DNA of the CDR3: TGCAGCGTTGGCCAGGGCTACACCGGGGAGCTGTGTTTT.

This clonotype was found many times. In DNA, the CDR3 is TGTGCCAGCAGTCAACGGGCAGGGGAGGATGCTGGGGCCAACGTCCTGACTTTC. This gives the protein CASSQRAGEDAGANVLTF. This chain uses TRBV11-1 with TRBJ2-6; D possibly uses TRBD1 or TRBD2 (6 bases each). The CDR3 is made up of 18 amino acids. The V gene lost 6 bases and the J gene lost 2 bases, with 20 bases spanning the gap. CDR1 SGHAT and CDR2 FQDESV come from the germline V gene (reference sequence).

The sample holds many counts of this clonotype. The chain couples TRBV7-2 to TRBJ1-2, with 8 bases identical to TRBD1. From germline, CDR1 is SGHTA and CDR2 FQGNSA. This CDR3 has 15 amino acids. V trimming: 2 bases; J trimming: 5 bases; junction bases outside the gene matches: 7. The CDR3 is CASSLPGTGHYGYTF. The CDR3 DNA reads TGTGCCAGCAGCTTACCCGGGACAGGACATTATGGCTACACCTTC.

This clonotype was seen more than once but under ten times. The chain uses TRBV18 and TRBJ1-3; TRBD1 agrees at 9 bases. The V and J ends lost 4 bases and 0 bases, in that order; junction bases with no gene match: 4. Germline-derived CDR1 and CDR2 are KGHSH and LQKENI. The CDR3 has 16 residues. CDR3 amino acids: CASSLGQGNSGNTIYF. Written as DNA, the CDR3 is TGTGCCAGCTCACTTGGACAGGGGAACTCTGGAAACACCATATATTTT.